One sample yielded the 8 T cell receptor delta chains listed below, sequenced in a study of gamma-delta chains in newborns, infants, children. TCRdb ran CATT on the reads. This table has about 4,900 delta-chain clones, approximately 2.7% appearing once. Sample: blood. Source of these receptors: a child who was a newborn, infant or young child, either healthy, febrile or measles-vaccinated (not recorded which).

Note on this clone: A much larger clone lies one base from this, so it may be a read error. V gene TRDV2 combines with J gene TRDJ2, with 7 bases matching TRDD3. Trimming cost V 0 bases and J 4 bases; bases outside gene matches: 16. This CDR3 spans 19 amino acids. CDR1 GEAIGNYY and CDR2 EKD come from the germline V gene. This CDR3 is CACDTVPGDPLLSTAQLFF. The CDR3 DNA is TGTGCCTGTGACACCGTACCGGGGGATCCCTTATTGTCGACAGCACAACTCTTCTTT.

The chain employs TRDV1 and TRDJ1; the match to TRDD3 covers 12 bases. Germline assignment: CDR1 TSWWSYY and CDR2 QGS. This CDR3 contains 25 residues. V was pared by 1 base and J by 2 bases, with 29 bases of the junction left unmatched. The CDR3 sequence: CALGEPPLPTKDLGDTEVRTDKLIF. DNA of the CDR3: TGTGCTCTTGGGGAACCCCCCCTTCCTACGAAAGATCTGGGGGATACGGAGGTTAGGACCGATAAACTCATCTTT.

This clone has a handful of counts. The rearrangement links TRDV2 to TRDJ3; 11 bases agree with TRDD3. V lost 1 base and J lost 3; bases outside the gene matches: 1. Germline CDR1 reads GEAIGNYY; CDR2 reads EKD. This CDR3 is built from 17 residues. This CDR3 is CACDTLGDIWDTRQMFF. CDR3 in DNA: TGTGCCTGTGACACACTGGGGGATATCTGGGACACCCGACAGATGTTTTTC.

The chain is built from TRDV2 and TRDJ2, with TRDD3 matching 9 bases. The junction had 6 bases not matched to a gene; V was cut back by 2 bases and J by 0 bases. Germline assignment: CDR1 GEAIGNYY and CDR2 EKD. There are 17 residues in the CDR3. The CDR3 region is CACDILGDEALTAQLFF. CDR3 in DNA: TGTGCCTGTGACATACTGGGGGACGAAGCTTTGACAGCACAACTCTTCTTT.

Notes on this clone: A read error likely explains this, since a far larger clone differs by one base. Other DNA sequences within the sample encode an identical CDR3. The chain uses TRDV2 and TRDJ3; 11 bases map to TRDD3. Germline CDR1 GEAIGNYY, CDR2 EKD. This CDR3 has 18 residues. Trimming at V came to 0 bases and at J to 3 bases, leaving 3 bases not matched to a gene. The CDR3 coding sequence is TGTGCCTGTGACACCGTACTGGGGGATAGCTGGGACACCCGACAGATGTTTTTC. It encodes CACDTVLGDSWDTRQMFF.

This clone was recorded a few times. With only one base between it and a far larger clone, this is likely a read error. The same CDR3 can be traced to other DNA sequences in this sample. The chain recombines TRDV2 with TRDJ3, with D hard to call. CDR1 and CDR2 (germline): GEAIGNYY, EKD. This CDR3 spans 13 amino acids. CDR3 sequence reads: CACDTWDTRQMFF. In DNA, the CDR3 is TGTGCCTGTGACACCTGGGACACTCGACAGATGTTTTTC.

This clone is classed as medium-sized. Just one base apart from a much larger clone, this may be a read error. J is TRDJ1 and V is TRDV2, with 7 positions matching TRDD3. The CDR3 is 13 amino acids. J lost 4 bases, V lost 0 bases, and 1 base had no gene match. Germline values: CDR1 GEAIGNYY, CDR2 EKD. DNA of the CDR3: TGTGCCTGTGACACCTGGGGGAACGATAAACTCATCTTT. Translating it yields CACDTWGNDKLIF.

The chain couples TRDV2 to TRDJ2, with TRDD3 identical over 9 bases. CDR1 and CDR2 from the germline V gene are GEAIGNYY and EKD. The J segment lost 5 bases and the V segment lost 1 base, leaving 10 bases of the junction unmatched. The CDR3 has 17 residues. The CDR3 spells CACDTVGDSRGTAQLFF. CDR3 coding DNA: TGTGCCTGTGACACGGTGGGGGATAGTCGAGGCACAGCACAACTCTTCTTT.